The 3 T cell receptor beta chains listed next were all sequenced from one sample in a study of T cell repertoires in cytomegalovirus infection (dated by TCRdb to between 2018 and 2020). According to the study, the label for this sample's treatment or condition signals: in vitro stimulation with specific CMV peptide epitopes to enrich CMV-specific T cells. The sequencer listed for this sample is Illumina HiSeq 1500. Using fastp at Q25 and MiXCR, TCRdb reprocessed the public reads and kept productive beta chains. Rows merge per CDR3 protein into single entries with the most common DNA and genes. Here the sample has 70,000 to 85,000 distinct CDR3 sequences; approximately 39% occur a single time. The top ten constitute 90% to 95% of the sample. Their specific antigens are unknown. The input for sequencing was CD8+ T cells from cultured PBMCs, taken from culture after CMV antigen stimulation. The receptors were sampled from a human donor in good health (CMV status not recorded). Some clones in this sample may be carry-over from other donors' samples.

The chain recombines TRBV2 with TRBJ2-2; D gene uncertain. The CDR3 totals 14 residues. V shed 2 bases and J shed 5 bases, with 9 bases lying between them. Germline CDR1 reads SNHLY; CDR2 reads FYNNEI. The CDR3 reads CASSETWSTGELFF. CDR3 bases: TGTGCCAGCAGTGAAACATGGTCGACCGGGGAGCTGTTTTTT.

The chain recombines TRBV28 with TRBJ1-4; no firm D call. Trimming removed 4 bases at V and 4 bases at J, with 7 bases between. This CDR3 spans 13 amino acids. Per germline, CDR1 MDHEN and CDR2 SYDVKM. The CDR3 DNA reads TGTGCCAGCAGTTGGTTGGTTAATGAAAAACTGTTTTTT. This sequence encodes CASSWLVNEKLFF.

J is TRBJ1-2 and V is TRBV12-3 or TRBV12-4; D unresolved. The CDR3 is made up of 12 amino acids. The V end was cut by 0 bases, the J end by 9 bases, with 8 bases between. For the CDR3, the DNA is TGTGCCAGCAGTTTAGCTCTCGGGCGCTACACCTTC. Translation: CASSLALGRYTF.